Listed below are T cell receptor beta chains from one sample, sequenced in a study of cytomegalovirus exposure and HLA in healthy donors. The method was immunoSEQ multiplex PCR; TCRdb's version includes in-frame clones alone and lacks a portion of them. The sample spans just under 80,000 clones; the ten largest clones claim 3.5% to 4%. Input material: PBMCs. These receptor sequences come from a man younger than 35 in good health and CMV-seropositive. Each CDR3 is given with its conserved first and last residue. A D gene is named only where the DNA matches it firmly.

CDR3aa	CDR3nt	d_gene	j_gene	v_gene
CASSLNPEGDRQQYF	TGTGCCAGCAGCTTGAACCCTGAGGGGGACAGACAGCAGTATTTT	TRBD1	TRBJ2-3	TRBV5-6
CASSIGQGRNEQFF	TGTGCCAGCAGTATCGGACAGGGGAGGAATGAGCAGTTCTTC	TRBD1	TRBJ2-1	TRBV6-5
CASMRGTSGNNEQFF	TGTGCCAGCATGCGAGGGACTAGCGGGAACAATGAGCAGTTCTTC	TRBD2	TRBJ2-1	TRBV2
CASSRSCEAFF	TGTGCCAGCAGCCGGAGCTGTGAAGCTTTCTTT	NA	TRBJ1-1	TRBV7-9
CASSAGTGVSYEQYF	TGTGCCAGCAGCGCGGGAACCGGAGTATCCTACGAGCAGTACTTC	NA	TRBJ2-7	TRBV9
CASSEVVWQGSEAFF	TGTGCCAGCAGTGAGGTGGTATGGCAGGGCTCTGAAGCTTTCTTT	NA	TRBJ1-1	TRBV2
CASSLGGQGVGGYTF	TGCGCCAGCAGCTTGGGTGGACAGGGGGTCGGTGGCTACACCTTC	TRBD1	TRBJ1-2	TRBV5-1
CASSFGGAGQTQYF	TGTGCCAGCAGTTTCGGGGGGGCCGGACAGACCCAGTACTTC	TRBD2	TRBJ2-5	TRBV27
CASTVIRTGFYGYTF	TGTGCCAGTACGGTCATCAGGACAGGCTTCTATGGCTACACCTTC	TRBD1	TRBJ1-2	TRBV19
CASSYRDNTEAFF	TGTGCCAGTAGCTACCGGGATAACACTGAAGCTTTCTTT	NA	TRBJ1-1	TRBV19
CASSQGVDTHF	TGTGCCAGCAGCCAAGGCGTGGACACCCACTTT	NA	TRBJ1-6	TRBV4-2
CASSYGSGANYGYTF	TGTGCCAGCAGTTACGGGTCAGGGGCCAACTATGGCTACACCTTC	NA	TRBJ1-2	TRBV6-5
CASSISNQPQHF	TGTGCCAGTTCCATTAGCAATCAGCCCCAGCATTTT	NA	TRBJ1-5	TRBV19
CASSRALDEQYF	TGTGCCAGCAGCCGAGCACTGGACGAGCAGTACTTC	NA	TRBJ2-7	TRBV11-2
CASSLGGLATDTQYF	TGTGCCAGCAGCTTAGGTGGTCTAGCCACAGATACGCAGTATTTT	NA	TRBJ2-3	TRBV13
CASSERYYGYTF	TGTGCCAGCAGTGAACGGTACTATGGCTACACCTTC	NA	TRBJ1-2	TRBV6-1
CASSHQGQGTFGYGYTF	TGTGCCAGCAGCCATCAGGGACAGGGCACTTTCGGCTATGGCTACACCTTC	TRBD1	TRBJ1-2	TRBV14
CASSGRTGRRSNQPQHF	TGTGCCAGCAGTGGACGGACAGGGCGGAGAAGCAATCAGCCCCAGCATTTT	TRBD1	TRBJ1-5	TRBV6-1
CARRTGKETQYF	TGTGCCAGACGGACAGGGAAAGAGACCCAGTACTTC	TRBD1	TRBJ2-5	TRBV2
CASTPPKRDSILSYNEQFF	TGTGCCAGTACCCCACCAAAAAGGGACTCTATCCTCTCCTACAATGAGCAGTTCTTC	NA	TRBJ2-1	TRBV19
CASSQDRIGGVDGYTF	TGTGCCAGCAGCCAAGATCGGATCGGCGGGGTAGATGGCTACACCTTC	NA	TRBJ1-2	TRBV14
CASERGQGWGNEQFF	TGTGCCAGCGAGCGTGGCCAGGGATGGGGCAATGAGCAGTTCTTC	NA	TRBJ2-1	TRBV2
CASSRTGNEQYF	TGTGCCAGCAGCCGGACAGGGAACGAGCAGTACTTC	TRBD1	TRBJ2-7	TRBV7-2
CAQNVILTGELFF	TGTGCCCAAAATGTAATACTCACCGGGGAGCTGTTTTTT	NA	TRBJ2-2	TRBV30
CASIPLAGTTDTQYF	TGTGCCAGCATCCCCCTAGCGGGGACGACAGATACGCAGTATTTT	TRBD2	TRBJ2-3	TRBV6-4
CASSLAGTGGADEQYF	TGTGCCAGCAGCCTCGCAGGGACAGGGGGCGCGGACGAGCAGTACTTC	TRBD1	TRBJ2-7	TRBV11-2
CASRRGGFNNEQFF	TGTGCCAGCAGGAGGGGGGGATTTAACAATGAGCAGTTCTTC	NA	TRBJ2-1	TRBV28
CASSDSREEGPDTQYF	TGTGCCAGCAGTGACTCGAGAGAGGAGGGACCTGATACGCAGTATTTT	NA	TRBJ2-3	TRBV6-4
CASSPWDRASPNYEQYF	TGTGCCAGCAGCCCCTGGGACAGGGCGAGTCCCAACTACGAGCAGTACTTC	TRBD1	TRBJ2-7	TRBV28
CASSSPGQSNYGYTF	TGTGCCAGCAGTTCCCCGGGACAGTCTAACTATGGCTACACCTTC	TRBD1	TRBJ1-2	TRBV28
CASSIGLGSYEQYF	TGTGCCAGTAGTATAGGTCTGGGCAGCTACGAGCAGTACTTC	NA	TRBJ2-7	TRBV19
CASSVGLRSPAKTQYF	TGTGCCAGTAGTGTGGGACTCCGGAGCCCAGCGAAGACCCAGTACTTC	NA	TRBJ2-5	TRBV19
CASSGDSYEQYF	TGTGCCAGTTCGGGGGACTCCTACGAGCAGTACTTC	NA	TRBJ2-7	TRBV19
CASSPLRGLDTEAFF	TGTGCCAGCTCACCCCTAAGGGGGCTTGACACTGAAGCTTTCTTT	TRBD1	TRBJ1-1	TRBV18
CASGLYDGNQPQHF	TGTGCCAGCGGCCTTTATGATGGCAATCAGCCCCAGCATTTT	NA	TRBJ1-5	TRBV27
CASSHSWDTYNSPLHF	TGCGCCAGCAGCCATTCTTGGGACACCTATAATTCACCCCTCCACTTT	NA	TRBJ1-6	TRBV4-1
CAWAAGGQETQYF	TGTGCCTGGGCCGCGGGGGGCCAAGAGACCCAGTACTTC	TRBD2	TRBJ2-5	TRBV30
CASSPIGTGQGHEQYF	TGTGCCAGCAGCCCCATAGGGACGGGACAGGGCCACGAGCAGTACTTC	TRBD1	TRBJ2-7	TRBV28
CASTTTLDTEGYTF	TGTGCCAGCACAACAACCCTGGATACGGAGGGCTACACCTTC	NA	TRBJ1-2	TRBV25-1
CASSSPTLWAFF	TGTGCCAGCAGCTCACCGACTCTGTGGGCTTTCTTT	NA	TRBJ1-1	TRBV5-6
CASSLVGQGDGEQFF	TGTGCCAGCAGCTTGGTCGGACAGGGGGACGGTGAGCAGTTCTTC	TRBD1	TRBJ2-1	TRBV5-4
CASRTGLDQPQHF	TGTGCCAGTAGGACAGGGCTGGATCAGCCCCAGCATTTT	TRBD1	TRBJ1-5	TRBV19
CASSSEGTQYF	TGCGCCAGCAGCTCCGAGGGGACCCAGTACTTC	NA	TRBJ2-5	TRBV5-1
CASSVERGEQYF	TGTGCCAGCAGTGTCGAACGGGGCGAGCAGTACTTC	NA	TRBJ2-7	TRBV6-1
CASSPTGTEYNEQFF	TGTGCCAGCTCACCGACCGGGACAGAATACAATGAGCAGTTCTTC	TRBD1	TRBJ2-1	TRBV18
CASSYPPSPGAYEQYF	TGTGCCAGCAGTTACCCTCCCTCCCCGGGAGCCTACGAGCAGTACTTC	NA	TRBJ2-7	TRBV6-6